The clone carrying this T cell receptor (beta chain) appeared many times. Antigen: not known. Amplified TCR beta CDR3 regions derived from RNA transcripts. Using the HTBI primer set, a first-round RT-PCR was run on the TCR CDR3. TCRdb ran MiXCR on the multiplex PCR reads and lists one entry per CDR3 protein. The data show about 400,000 distinct CDR3 sequences, 11% to 15% seen once. The data were taken from a study of T cells in Graves' hyperthyroidism and ophthalmopathy. About the research overall: The blood sample was taken at first diagnosis, before treatment began.

Study-level findings and limits: In the blood, most expanded thyroid clonotypes above 0.001 appeared as well.

Under 3 months was the duration of disease in ophthalmopathy patients, who also had a Clinical Activity Score of at least 3 and a NOSPECS grade of at least 4. Diagnoses were made from clinical symptoms, serum measures (thyroxine and TRAb), thyroid ultrasound and orbital computed tomography. The length of the CDR3 is 14 residues. Trimming removed 5 bases at V and 2 bases at J, with 11 bases between. The J gene is TRBJ2-3, the V gene TRBV12-3 or TRBV12-4; TRBD2 might be the D (6 bases). Sequenced sample: blood. The sequence was collected from a man aged 50 to 60 with Graves' ophthalmopathy. DNA for the CDR3: TGTGCCAGCAGTCGGGACTCCCCCACAGATACGCAGTATTTT. It codes for CASSRDSPTDTQYF.